This TCR beta chain came from a study of blood T cell repertoires in COVID-19. In the authors' methods: Researchers report that nucleated cell counts were estimated from reference gene primer amplification. TCRdb's copy holds only in-frame clones and misses some; the assay was immunoSEQ multiplex PCR. V, J and clone size derive from that table, while D and trimming were established from the DNA sequence. Of under 250,000 clones listed, around 88% were seen once; the top ten hold approximately 13%. Per the germline V gene, CDR1 is SGHNT and CDR2 is YENEEA. CDR3 size: 17 residues. V was clipped by 1 base and J by 2 bases, with 17 bases between them.

The sequenced sample was peripheral blood. The chain has TRBV11-3 and TRBJ2-5; maybe TRBD1 (6 bases). The clonotype originates from a man older than 75 with acute or convalescent COVID-19. For the CDR3, the DNA is TGTGCCAGCAGCTTAGGGGTTCAAGCAGGGGCGCAAGAGACCCAGTACTTC. Amino acids: CASSLGVQAGAQETQYF.